The sequence of this T cell receptor (beta chain) was determined in a study of shared clonotypes between healthy human individuals. Genomic DNA for unsorted samples was obtained from 97 million or so PBMCs. The CDR3 contains 11 residues. Germline V gene data show CDR1 as SGHRS and CDR2 as YFSETQ. The method was immunoSEQ multiplex PCR; TCRdb's version includes in-frame clones alone and lacks a portion of them. The table includes about 470,000 clones, roughly 77% detected once. Sequenced: PBMCs. The V and J genes are TRBV5-1 and TRBJ2-5; D gene ambiguous. The better agreement between TRBJ2-7 and the DNA end casts doubt on the J call. This clonotype was obtained from a middle-aged woman in good health. Some clones in this sample may be carry-over from other donors' samples. CDR3 region: CASSLGDEQYF. The CDR3 nucleotides read TGCGCCAGCAGCTTGGGCGACGAGCAGTACTTC.